These 27 T cell receptor beta chains were all obtained from the same sample, sequenced in a study of blood T cell repertoires in COVID-19. Sequenced by immunoSEQ multiplex PCR; TCRdb stores in-frame clones only, minus some. The top ten clones hold roughly 8% of a sample with 540,000 or so clones, roughly nine tenths of them seen once. Sequencing input: peripheral blood. The receptor source for this set is a woman in her fifties or sixties with COVID-19, enrolled during active disease.

This chain uses TRBV30 with TRBJ1-5; D is undetermined. There are 13 residues in the CDR3. V lost 3 bases to trimming and J lost 1 base, with 7 bases between them. Per the germline V gene, CDR1 is GTSNPN and CDR2 is SVGIG (reference sequence). CDR3 DNA: TGTGCCTGGAGCCCCCTGAGCAATCAGCCCCAGCATTTT. Translating gives CAWSPLSNQPQHF.

This clone was observed a single time. V usage is TRBV9 and J usage is TRBJ1-1; a possible D gene is TRBD1 (5 bases). V lost 4 bases and J lost 0, with 7 bases in between. From germline, CDR1 is SGDLS and CDR2 YYNGEE. The CDR3 covers 13 residues. The CDR3 loop is CASSPGMNTEAFF. Written as DNA, the CDR3 is TGTGCCAGCAGCCCAGGGATGAACACTGAAGCTTTCTTT.

This clone was observed a single time. The chain combines TRBV6-4 with TRBJ1-2; no clear D gene. From germline, CDR1 is MRHNA and CDR2 SNTAGT. This CDR3 contains 14 residues. The V end was cut by 6 bases, the J end by 5 bases, with 16 bases between. CDR3 sequence reads: CASSPDPDSYGYTF. The DNA of the CDR3 is TGTGCCAGCAGCCCGGACCCGGACTCTTATGGCTACACCTTC.

The gene calls are TRBV11-2 and TRBJ2-1; the match to TRBD2 covers 7 bases. CDR1 SGHAT and CDR2 FQNNGV come from the germline V gene. Trimming took 3 bases from V and 0 from J; bases not matched to a gene: 5. This CDR3 has 16 residues. CDR3: CASSLTSLSSYNEQFF. Here the CDR3 DNA reads TGTGCCAGCAGCTTGACTAGCTTAAGCTCCTACAATGAGCAGTTCTTC. Full variable domain (remainder filled in from reference TRBV11-2 and TRBJ2-1): EAGVAQSPRYKIIEKRQSVAFWCNPISGHATLYWYQQILGQGPKLLIQFQNNGVVDDSQLPKDRFSAERLKGVDSTLKIQPAKLEDSAVYLCASSLTSLSSYNEQFFGPGTRLTVL.

The chain's CDR3 is CASSKQGQGIGKLFF. In DNA, the CDR3 is TGTGCCAGCAGCAAACAGGGACAGGGAATCGGAAAACTGTTTTTT. V gene TRBV5-4 combines with J gene TRBJ1-4, with TRBD1 identical over 9 bases. Trimming took 4 bases from V and 10 from J; bases not matched to a gene: 11. There are 15 residues in the CDR3. CDR1 is SGHNT and CDR2 is YYREEE in the germline V gene (reference sequence).

The V gene is TRBV10-2, the J gene TRBJ1-1, with a possible D match to TRBD1 (5 bases). The CDR3 has 13 amino acids. Germline CDR1 reads WSHSY; CDR2 reads SAAADI. The V gene lost 10 bases and the J gene lost 1 base, with 13 bases spanning the gap. The CDR3 region has the DNA TGCGCCACCAACCAGGGCCGGAACACTGAAGCTTTCTTT. This sequence encodes CATNQGRNTEAFF.

The rearrangement joins TRBV5-1 to TRBJ2-2; D call uncertain. Germline-derived CDR1 and CDR2 are SGHRS and YFSETQ. V was trimmed by 5 bases and J by 0 bases, leaving 8 bases between them. The CDR3 covers 14 residues. The CDR3: CASRAGSNTGELFF. CDR3 bases: TGCGCCAGCAGGGCAGGATCGAACACCGGGGAGCTGTTTTTT.

V gene TRBV2 combines with J gene TRBJ1-3; the match to TRBD1 covers 8 bases. The length of the CDR3 is 16 residues. The germline V gene encodes CDR1 SNHLY and CDR2 FYNNEI. J lost 4 bases, V lost 3 bases, and 8 bases had no gene match. The chain's CDR3 is CASSEAHRGSGNTIYF. The CDR3 DNA is TGTGCCAGCAGTGAGGCCCACAGGGGGTCAGGAAACACCATATATTTT.

The chain links TRBV29-1 to TRBJ2-7; the match to TRBD1 covers 8 bases. V was clipped by 5 bases and J by 4 bases; unmatched bases: 13. This CDR3 is built from 15 residues. CDR1 is SQVTM, CDR2 ANQGSEA, per germline. The CDR3 protein is CSVYPNQGAEYEQYF. CDR3 nucleotide sequence: TGCAGCGTTTATCCCAACCAGGGGGCAGAGTACGAGCAGTACTTC.

The chain joins TRBV30 to TRBJ2-4; 12 bases are shared with TRBD2. The germline gives CDR1 GTSNPN, CDR2 SVGIG (reference sequence). V gave up 2 bases and J gave up 3 bases; unmatched junction bases: 11. The CDR3 consists of 18 residues. CDR3 residues: CAWSLRTSGMLLKNIQYF. The CDR3 nucleotides are TGTGCCTGGAGTCTCCGGACTAGCGGGATGCTCCTCAAAAACATTCAGTACTTC.

The J gene is TRBJ1-1, the V gene TRBV19, with unresolved D. The CDR3 is 13 residues long. The germline V gene encodes CDR1 LNHDA and CDR2 SQIVND (reference sequence). Trimming shortened V by 7 bases and J by 0 bases, and 9 bases separated the two germline ends. The CDR3 coding sequence is TGTGCCAGTACCCAAATCCTGAACACTGAAGCTTTCTTT. The encoded protein is CASTQILNTEAFF.

The chain combines TRBV5-6 with TRBJ2-6; D is unresolved. Trimming took 2 bases from V and 0 from J, leaving 6 bases between them. The CDR3 is 15 residues long. Germline-derived CDR1 and CDR2 are SGHDT and YYEEEE. The CDR3 sequence: CASSLISSGANVLTF. The CDR3 nucleotides read TGTGCCAGCAGCTTAATCTCCTCTGGGGCCAACGTCCTGACTTTC.

This clone was recorded once. V usage is TRBV7-2 and J usage is TRBJ1-1; D call uncertain. Germline loops: CDR1 SGHTA, CDR2 FQGNSA. The length of the CDR3 is 12 residues. The V gene lost 3 bases and the J gene lost 7 bases, with 9 bases spanning the gap. The CDR3 here is CASSFHSYEAFF. CDR3 bases: TGTGCCAGCAGCTTTCACAGCTATGAAGCTTTCTTT.

The rearrangement joins TRBV4-1 to TRBJ1-1; possibly TRBD1 for D (5 bases). The CDR3 length is 14 residues. V lost 4 bases and J 7 bases, leaving 16 bases between the germline ends. Germline V lookup: CDR1 MGHRA, CDR2 YSYEKL. CDR3 nucleotide sequence: TGCGCCAGCAGCCCCGTTAGGGGTAGGGTTGAAGCTTTCTTT. Its protein is CASSPVRGRVEAFF.

This clone was recorded once. The rearrangement links TRBV4-1 to TRBJ2-7; 9 bases fit TRBD2. CDR1 is MGHRA, CDR2 YSYEKL, per germline. The V and J ends lost 10 bases and 4 bases, in that order; junction bases with no gene match: 14. CDR3 length equals 15 residues. This chain's CDR3 is CATQGGSGGNYEQYF. The CDR3, as DNA: TGCGCCACCCAGGGGGGTAGCGGGGGAAATTACGAGCAGTACTTC.

The chain links TRBV19 to TRBJ2-7; 9 bases map to TRBD2. The CDR3 is 14 residues long. Per germline, CDR1 LNHDA and CDR2 SQIVND (reference sequence). V dropped 7 bases and J dropped 5; count of bases not matched to a gene: 9. The CDR3 DNA reads as TGTGCCAGTACCCCGGGTAGCGGGGGCGACGAGCAGTACTTC. This encodes CASTPGSGGDEQYF. Looking up the rest from reference TRBV19 and TRBJ2-7 gives the full variable domain: DGGITQSPKYLFRKEGQNVTLSCEQNLNHDAMYWYRQDPGQGLRLIYYSQIVNDFQKGDIAEGYSVSREKKESFPLTVTSAQKNPTAFYLCASTPGSGGDEQYFGPGTRLTVT.

The rearrangement uses TRBV30 and TRBJ1-2; possibly TRBD1 for D (5 bases). CDR3 length: 13 amino acids. V lost 3 bases, J lost 0 bases, and 8 bases lay in between. CDR1 is GTSNPN and CDR2 is SVGIG in the germline V gene (reference sequence). CDR3 in amino acids: CAWRPGANYGYTF. The CDR3 DNA reads as TGTGCCTGGAGGCCGGGGGCTAACTATGGCTACACCTTC.

This chain joins TRBV7-2 and TRBJ2-3; a weak D match, TRBD1 (6 bases). The CDR3 spans 17 residues. Trimming removed 3 bases at V and 3 bases at J, with 19 bases between. The V gene's germline CDR1 is SGHTA and CDR2 FQGNSA. CDR3 sequence reads: CASSFAAAAGETDTQYF. The CDR3 coding sequence is TGTGCCAGCAGCTTCGCCGCCGCCGCAGGGGAAACAGATACGCAGTATTTT.

The rearrangement uses TRBV10-1 and TRBJ2-7, with D perhaps TRBD1 (6 bases). The V and J ends lost 4 bases and 0 bases respectively, with 16 bases between them. The CDR3 is 16 amino acids. The germline gives CDR1 WNHNN, CDR2 SYGVQD (reference sequence). CDR3 in DNA: TGCGCCAGCAGTGCGAGTGGGGGCCATGACTCCTACGAGCAGTACTTC. Encoded protein: CASSASGGHDSYEQYF.

The chain links TRBV4-2 to TRBJ1-2; 9 bases are shared with TRBD1. This CDR3 comprises 16 residues. Germline V CDR1 and CDR2: LGHNA, YNFKEQ. Unmatched junction bases numbered 12, after V lost 4 bases and J lost 6 bases. CDR3 region: CASSLGQGRFVDGYTF. Written as DNA, the CDR3 is TGTGCCAGCAGCCTTGGACAGGGGAGGTTCGTGGATGGCTACACCTTC.

This clone was counted only a few times. V usage is TRBV6-1 and J usage is TRBJ1-2; D ambiguous. The germline gives CDR1 MNHNS, CDR2 SASEGT. V was trimmed by 0 bases and J by 5 bases, leaving 13 bases between them. CDR3 length: 15 residues. The CDR3 reads CASSEAPGGSYGYTF. In DNA, the CDR3 is TGTGCCAGCAGTGAAGCCCCGGGAGGATCTTATGGCTACACCTTC.

This sequence joins TRBV5-6 and TRBJ1-1; the D is unclear. Germline V gene lookup returns CDR1 SGHDT and CDR2 YYEEEE. Trimming shortened V by 4 bases and J by 1 base, and 17 bases separated the two germline ends. CDR3 length: 16 amino acids. The CDR3 nucleotides are TGTGCCAGCAGCCCCACGACCGGGTTGAAGAACACTGAAGCTTTCTTT. Translation: CASSPTTGLKNTEAFF.

This chain joins TRBV9 and TRBJ1-1, with D possibly matching TRBD1 (5 bases). The CDR3 sequence is 15 residues long. Trimming removed 0 bases at V and 3 bases at J, with 12 bases between. The germline V gene encodes CDR1 SGDLS and CDR2 YYNGEE. CDR3 nucleotides: TGTGCCAGCAGCGTAGATTCAGGGAGGGACACTGAAGCTTTCTTT. It is translated as CASSVDSGRDTEAFF.

This chain connects TRBV19 to TRBJ2-1, with 9 bases that match TRBD1. Per germline, CDR1 LNHDA and CDR2 SQIVND (reference sequence). The CDR3 has 13 residues. Unmatched junction bases numbered 4, after V lost 5 bases and J lost 8 bases. CDR3 protein: CASSRQGGDEQFF. In nucleotides, the CDR3 is TGTGCCAGTAGTCGACAGGGGGGGGATGAGCAGTTCTTC. The full variable domain, its missing parts supplied by reference TRBV19 and TRBJ2-1, is DGGITQSPKYLFRKEGQNVTLSCEQNLNHDAMYWYRQDPGQGLRLIYYSQIVNDFQKGDIAEGYSVSREKKESFPLTVTSAQKNPTAFYLCASSRQGGDEQFFGPGTRLTVL.

The genes are TRBV19 and TRBJ2-2; the match to TRBD2 covers 7 bases. The CDR3 has 16 amino acids. V shed 4 bases and J 0 bases; nucleotides not matched to a gene: 5. Germline assignment: CDR1 LNHDA and CDR2 SQIVND (reference sequence). For the CDR3, the DNA is TGTGCCAGTAGTAAGGGACGGGGGGCGAACACCGGGGAGCTGTTTTTT. It yields the protein CASSKGRGANTGELFF.

This clone appeared a few times. The chain recombines TRBV7-6 with TRBJ2-2; 7 bases map to TRBD2. Germline V CDR1 and CDR2: SGHVS, FNYEAQ. V dropped 0 bases and J dropped 6; count of bases not matched to a gene: 13. The CDR3 is made up of 18 amino acids. CDR3 protein: CASSLARGFTTKAGELFF. Here the CDR3 DNA reads TGTGCCAGCAGCTTAGCGCGGGGGTTTACGACAAAGGCCGGGGAGCTGTTTTTT.

The chain uses TRBV1 and TRBJ2-7; the table's D gene call, TRBD1, was not cross checked with the DNA. TRBV1 is flagged as a pseudogene. This CDR3 is built from 13 residues. For the CDR3, the DNA is TGCACCAGCAGCTCAGGGTCCTTATACGAGCAGTACTTC. Its protein is CTSSSGSLYEQYF.